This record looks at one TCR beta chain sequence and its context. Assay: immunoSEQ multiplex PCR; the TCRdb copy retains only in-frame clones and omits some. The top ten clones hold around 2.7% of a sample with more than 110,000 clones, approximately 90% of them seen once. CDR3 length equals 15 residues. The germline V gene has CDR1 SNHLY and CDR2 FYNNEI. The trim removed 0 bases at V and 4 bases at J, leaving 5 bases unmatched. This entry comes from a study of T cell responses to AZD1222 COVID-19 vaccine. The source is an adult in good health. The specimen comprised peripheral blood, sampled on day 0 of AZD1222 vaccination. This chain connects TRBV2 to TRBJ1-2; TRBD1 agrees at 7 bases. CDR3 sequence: CASSEAYGTVYGYTF. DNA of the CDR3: TGTGCCAGCAGTGAAGCTTACGGGACAGTCTATGGCTACACCTTC.